This TCR beta chain was found in a study of response to subunit inactivated influenza vaccine. Notes on the study in general: The study's authors posited that every seasonal influenza vaccination enlists few new T cells.

TCRdb reprocessed the RT-PCR reads with MiXCR, giving one entry per CDR3 protein. The sample shows hundreds of thousands of distinct CDR3 sequences, less than 20% of them seen only once. Concerning this clonotype itself: Its antigen is still unknown.

Trimming left V 4 bases short and J 3 bases short, with 9 bases between. This CDR3 region has 14 residues. Germline V gene lookup returns CDR1 SGHVS and CDR2 FQNEAQ. The gene calls are TRBV7-8 and TRBJ2-2; D is uncertain. This TCR was sampled from a man between 50 and 59 years old who received an inactivated influenza vaccine. The sample was PBMCs from blood, taken roughly 5 days after vaccination. The CDR3 DNA follows: TGTGCCAGCAGCTCTTCGGTCCACACCGGGGAGCTGTTTTTT. Its translation is CASSSSVHTGELFF.